These 32 T cell receptor beta chains were all obtained from the same sample, sequenced in a study of cytotoxic CD8 clonotypes in ibrutinib-treated CLL. Clones were read by immunoSEQ multiplex PCR, and TCRdb kept only the in-frame ones, dropping some. The table lists around 310,000 clones, about 80% of them singletons. This specimen was PBMCs, taken before ibrutinib treatment. These receptors all stem from a human donor with chronic lymphocytic leukemia.

The rearrangement links TRBV5-1 to TRBJ2-1; 9 bases map to TRBD2. V shed 4 bases and J 8 bases; nucleotides not matched to a gene: 7. Germline CDR1 reads SGHRS; CDR2 reads YFSETQ. The CDR3 is 14 residues long. This CDR3 reads CASSRVAGVDEQFF. The CDR3 DNA reads as TGCGCCAGCAGCAGAGTAGCGGGAGTCGATGAGCAGTTCTTC.

The CDR3 nucleotides are TGTGCCAGCAGCCAAACAAAGGGGCCGGATTGGGAAAAACTGTTTTTT. It translates to CASSQTKGPDWEKLFF. The chain employs TRBV5-5 and TRBJ1-4; D perhaps matches TRBD1 (5 bases). The germline V gene encodes CDR1 SGHKS and CDR2 YYEKEE (reference sequence). The CDR3 loop spans 16 amino acids. The V and J ends lost 4 bases and 8 bases respectively, with 21 bases between them.

The genes are TRBV4-3 and TRBJ2-1; unclear D gene. The germline V gene has CDR1 LGHNA and CDR2 YSLEER. The V end was cut by 0 bases, the J end by 14 bases, with 14 bases between. The CDR3 is 13 amino acids. For the CDR3, the DNA is TGCGCCAGCAGCCAAGAGGTGGCGTTCCAGGAGTTCTTC. It encodes CASSQEVAFQEFF.

The chain's CDR3 is CASSLSRGNNEQFF. The CDR3 region has the DNA TGTGCCAGCAGCCTGTCGCGGGGGAACAATGAGCAGTTCTTC. The gene calls are TRBV11-3 and TRBJ2-1; 7 bases line up with TRBD2. Germline V gene data show CDR1 as SGHNT and CDR2 as YENEEA. This CDR3 spans 14 amino acids. J gave up 5 bases and V 5 bases, and 6 bases lay outside the gene matches. Full variable domain (missing parts from reference TRBV11-3 and TRBJ2-1): EAGVVQSPRYKIIEKKQPVAFWCNPISGHNTLYWYLQNLGQGPELLIRYENEEAVDDSQLPKDRFSAERLKGVDSTLKIQPAELGDSAVYLCASSLSRGNNEQFFGPGTRLTVL.

This clone has just one count. The rearrangement uses TRBV19 and TRBJ2-7; D may be TRBD1 (6 bases). Germline CDR1 reads LNHDA; CDR2 reads SQIVND (reference sequence). The V gene lost 5 bases and the J gene lost 4 bases, with 12 bases spanning the gap. This CDR3 contains 13 residues. The CDR3 DNA is TGTGCCAGTAGTTTTGGACAGACGTACGAGCAGTACTTC. This sequence encodes CASSFGQTYEQYF.

This chain joins TRBV4-1 and TRBJ1-5; no clear D. This CDR3 contains 15 residues. Germline V gene sequence: CDR1 MGHRA, CDR2 YSYEKL. V lost 1 base and J lost 2, with 9 bases in between. The CDR3 bases are TGCGCCAGCAGCCAAGCGGGTAGAGGCAATCAGCCCCAGCATTTT. It codes for CASSQAGRGNQPQHF.

The chain uses TRBV11-3 and TRBJ2-7; possibly TRBD2 for D (5 bases). Looked up from germline, CDR1 is SGHNT and CDR2 is YENEEA. The V end was cut by 1 base, the J end by 5 bases, with 15 bases between. The CDR3 spans 15 residues. CDR3 in amino acids: CASSLGVGIGNEQYF. The CDR3 nucleotides read TGTGCCAGCAGCTTAGGGGTCGGGATAGGCAACGAGCAGTACTTC.

The gene calls are TRBV27 and TRBJ2-7, with D possibly called TRBD1 or TRBD2 (5 bases each). The CDR3 loop spans 14 amino acids. Trimming pared 6 bases from V and 2 bases from J, leaving 14 bases between. Germline CDR1 MNHEY, CDR2 SMNVEV (reference sequence). Here the CDR3 DNA reads TGTGCCAGCAGCTACCAGACGGGACCCTACGAGCAGTACTTC. Its protein product is CASSYQTGPYEQYF.

The rearrangement uses TRBV5-6 and TRBJ1-2; D unclear. The germline CDR1 and CDR2 sequences are SGHDT and YYEEEE. Trimming took 4 bases from V and 3 from J, leaving 7 bases between them. CDR3 length: 12 amino acids. The CDR3 loop is CASSTDHYGYTF. The CDR3 DNA reads as TGTGCCAGCAGCACGGACCACTATGGCTACACCTTC.

CDR3 sequence reads: CASRPRPANYGYTF. CDR3 DNA sequence: TGTGCCAGCAGACCCAGGCCTGCTAACTATGGCTACACCTTC. The chain joins TRBV2 to TRBJ1-2, with D hard to call. Per the germline V gene, CDR1 is SNHLY and CDR2 is FYNNEI. The CDR3 runs 14 residues. With 6 bases removed from V and 0 bases from J, the gap between germline ends came to 11 bases. Complete variable domain (other parts from reference TRBV2 and TRBJ1-2): EPEVTQTPSHQVTQMGQEVILRCVPISNHLYFYWYRQILGQKVEFLVSFYNNEISEKSEIFDDQFSVERPDGSNFTLKIRSTKLEDSAMYFCASRPRPANYGYTFGSGTRLTVV.

V gene TRBV27 combines with J gene TRBJ2-7; tentative D call: TRBD2 (5 bases). Trimming cost V 4 bases and J 2 bases, with 9 bases left between them. This CDR3 spans 13 amino acids. Germline V gene sequence: CDR1 MNHEY, CDR2 SMNVEV (reference sequence). For the CDR3, the DNA is TGTGCCAGCAGTTCCTCCGGGGCCTACGAGCAGTACTTC. It codes for CASSSSGAYEQYF.

This clone appeared a single time. This same CDR3 is encoded by further DNA sequences in the sample. The chain combines TRBV7-2 with TRBJ2-1; 7 bases align to TRBD2. Per the germline V gene, CDR1 is SGHTA and CDR2 is FQGNSA. Germline trimming cut 2 bases from V and 0 bases from J; bases unmatched to any gene: 1. The CDR3 is 15 amino acids. CDR3 bases: TGTGCCAGCAGCTTACTAGCGGACTCCTACAATGAGCAGTTCTTC. Its translation is CASSLLADSYNEQFF.

The chain uses TRBV27 and TRBJ1-1; possibly TRBD1 for D (6 bases). CDR1 is MNHEY, CDR2 SMNVEV, per germline (reference sequence). This CDR3 region has 14 residues. V was shortened by 0 bases and J by 4 bases, with 9 bases between the two germline ends. The CDR3 is CASSLSRGFTEAFF. The DNA of the CDR3 is TGTGCCAGCAGTTTATCCAGGGGTTTCACTGAAGCTTTCTTT.

This clone turned up a few times. V and J are TRBV7-6 and TRBJ2-1; 8 bases match TRBD2. Trimming at V came to 0 bases and at J to 7 bases, leaving 5 bases not matched to a gene. CDR3 length: 15 residues. Germline V gives CDR1 SGHVS, CDR2 FNYEAQ. The CDR3 bases are TGTGCCAGCAGCTTAGCGGCGGGAGGATGGAATGAGCAGTTCTTC. It translates to CASSLAAGGWNEQFF.

V usage is TRBV5-4 and J usage is TRBJ1-1; D possibly corresponds to TRBD1 (6 bases). Trimming cost V 4 bases and J 4 bases, with 17 bases left between them. This CDR3 is built from 15 residues. The V gene's germline CDR1 is SGHNT and CDR2 YYREEE (reference sequence). The CDR3 DNA reads as TGTGCCAGCAGCACCTATACAGGGATGGGCACTGAAGCTTTCTTT. The encoded protein is CASSTYTGMGTEAFF.

Only a few counts were recorded for this clone. The rearrangement uses TRBV6-5 and TRBJ2-7; weak D call: TRBD2 (6 bases). Trimming took 0 bases from V and 1 from J, leaving 10 bases between them. This CDR3 has 15 amino acids. Germline V lookup: CDR1 MNHEY, CDR2 SVGAGI. The CDR3 loop is CASSYSGAGSYEQYF. The CDR3 nucleotides read TGTGCCAGCAGTTACTCGGGTGCGGGGTCCTACGAGCAGTACTTC.

This chain joins TRBV5-8 and TRBJ2-3; 11 positions match TRBD2. The CDR3 extends over 15 amino acids. Losses at the gene ends were 2 bases for V and 2 bases for J; bases not matched to a gene: 1. Germline V CDR1 and CDR2: SGHTS, YDEGEE. The chain's CDR3 is CASSFSGRVTDTQYF. CDR3 coding DNA: TGTGCCAGCAGCTTTAGCGGGAGGGTCACAGATACGCAGTATTTT.

This sequence joins TRBV27 and TRBJ2-7; 9 bases fit TRBD1. V lost 3 bases, J lost 2 bases, and 8 bases stayed unmatched. Germline values: CDR1 MNHEY, CDR2 SMNVEV (reference sequence). The CDR3 consists of 16 residues. CDR3 DNA sequence: TGTGCCAGCAGTTTCCGAGGGACAGGGATTGCCTACGAGCAGTACTTC. It translates to CASSFRGTGIAYEQYF.

The rearrangement links TRBV7-9 to TRBJ1-1; D is ambiguous. CDR3 length equals 18 residues. Trimming cost V 1 base and J 2 bases, with 20 bases left between them. The V gene's germline CDR1 is SEHNR and CDR2 FQNEAQ (reference sequence). The CDR3: CASSLGEAEGWINTEAFF. In DNA, the CDR3 is TGTGCCAGCAGCTTAGGCGAGGCAGAGGGATGGATAAACACTGAAGCTTTCTTT.

This clone showed up just a few times. V is TRBV25-1 and J is TRBJ1-2; no clear D gene. Per germline, CDR1 MGHDK and CDR2 SYGVNS. The CDR3 has 13 amino acids. Deletions cut 2 bases from V and 1 base from J, with 5 bases between. The CDR3 DNA reads TGTGCCAGCAGTGAAGGAAGTAACTATGGCTACACCTTC. Translated: CASSEGSNYGYTF.

V gene TRBV27 combines with J gene TRBJ2-3; TRBD1 matches 7 bases. This CDR3 has 16 residues. V shed 5 bases and J 0 bases; nucleotides not matched to a gene: 8. Germline CDR1 is MNHEY and CDR2 is SMNVEV (reference sequence). CDR3 residues: CASSTTRDSSTDTQYF. CDR3 DNA: TGTGCCAGCAGTACAACCCGGGACAGTAGCACAGATACGCAGTATTTT.

The chain employs TRBV6-1 and TRBJ2-5; 7 positions agree with TRBD1. Trimming removed 1 base from V and 5 bases from J; junction bases left unmatched: 7. The CDR3 runs to 15 residues. Germline CDR1 is MNHNS and CDR2 is SASEGT. The CDR3 sequence: CASSEVVTGRETQYF. CDR3 DNA: TGTGCCAGCAGTGAAGTGGTGACAGGGCGCGAGACCCAGTACTTC.

V and J are TRBV4-1 and TRBJ2-6; TRBD1 aligns across 8 bases. The CDR3 runs to 18 residues. Germline V gives CDR1 MGHRA, CDR2 YSYEKL. V lost 6 bases and J lost 0; bases outside the gene matches: 10. The CDR3 spells CASRLGQGTVSGANVLTF. The CDR3 DNA is TGCGCCAGCAGACTAGGACAGGGAACGGTCTCTGGGGCCAACGTCCTGACTTTC.

The DNA for the CDR3 is TGCAGTCCTATACGGGGCGGGGAGCTGTTTTTT. It yields the protein CSPIRGGELFF. The rearrangement joins TRBV20-1 to TRBJ2-2, with TRBD2 as a possible D gene (5 bases). Germline CDR1 and CDR2: DFQATT and SNEGSKA (reference sequence). The CDR3 contains 11 residues. Trimming removed 8 bases from V and 7 bases from J, with 11 bases in between.

This clone was observed many times. V gene TRBV9 combines with J gene TRBJ2-7; either TRBD1 or TRBD2 may fit D (5 bases each). Trimming left V 3 bases short and J 2 bases short, with 12 bases between. The germline V gene encodes CDR1 SGDLS and CDR2 YYNGEE. CDR3 length: 14 amino acids. In DNA, the CDR3 is TGTGCCAGCAGCGCCCAGGGAGTCCCCTACGAGCAGTACTTC. Amino acids: CASSAQGVPYEQYF.

A note on this clone: Given a much more abundant clone one base away, this may be a read error. V gene TRBV5-1 combines with J gene TRBJ2-7; D not resolved. Trimming shortened V by 4 bases and J by 3 bases, and 5 bases separated the two germline ends. The CDR3 is 11 residues long. Germline V CDR1 and CDR2: SGHRS, YFSETQ. The CDR3 DNA reads TGCGCCAGCAGCCAGTTCTACGAGCAGTACTTC. This sequence encodes CASSQFYEQYF.

This chain links TRBV11-2 with TRBJ2-5, with a tentative D call TRBD1 (6 bases). Germline V CDR1 and CDR2: SGHAT, FQNNGV. With 5 bases removed from V and 2 bases from J, the gap between germline ends came to 21 bases. The CDR3 sequence is 17 residues long. The CDR3: CASSLRFWGQNQETQYF. In DNA form, the CDR3 reads TGTGCCAGCAGCCTCCGGTTTTGGGGACAAAATCAAGAGACCCAGTACTTC.

This chain links TRBV5-1 with TRBJ2-7; tentatively, D is TRBD1 (7 bases). Germline lookup yields CDR1 SGHRS and CDR2 YFSETQ. The ends were cut back, 0 bases at V and 2 bases at J, with 12 bases in the middle. The length of the CDR3 is 15 residues. CDR3 loop: CASSLDAGGTYEQYF. DNA for the CDR3: TGCGCCAGCAGCTTGGATGCAGGGGGGACCTACGAGCAGTACTTC.

The J gene is TRBJ1-1, the V gene TRBV30; D ambiguous. V was cut by 1 base and J by 0 bases, with 3 bases left in between. The CDR3 has 12 amino acids. Germline CDR1 reads GTSNPN; CDR2 reads SVGIG (reference sequence). The CDR3: CAWSAMNTEAFF. In nucleotides, the CDR3 is TGTGCCTGGAGTGCGATGAACACTGAAGCTTTCTTT.

The V and J genes are TRBV15 and TRBJ1-3; 8 nucleotides agree with TRBD1. In germline, CDR1 is LNHNV, CDR2 YYDKDF (reference sequence). This CDR3 spans 15 amino acids. The V and J ends lost 1 base and 4 bases, in that order; junction bases with no gene match: 3. The CDR3 DNA is TGTGCCACCAGCAGAGTGGACAGGGTAGGAAACACCATATATTTT. It encodes CATSRVDRVGNTIYF.

The chain has TRBV30 and TRBJ2-1, with 11 positions matching TRBD2. Germline CDR1 and CDR2: GTSNPN and SVGIG (reference sequence). This CDR3 is built from 16 residues. V was clipped by 5 bases and J by 10 bases; unmatched bases: 16. CDR3 sequence reads: CAWFLVSSGRMWEQFF. CDR3 coding DNA: TGTGCCTGGTTCCTAGTCTCTAGCGGGAGGATGTGGGAGCAGTTCTTC. Looking up the rest from reference TRBV30 and TRBJ2-1 gives the full variable domain: SQTIHQWPATLVQPVGSPLSLECTVEGTSNPNLYWYRQAAGRGLQLLFYSVGIGQISSEVPQNLSASRPQDRQFILSSKKLLLSDSGFYLCAWFLVSSGRMWEQFFGPGTRLTVL.

This clone has just one count. V gene TRBV9 combines with J gene TRBJ1-1; D not resolved. The CDR3 has 14 amino acids. From germline, CDR1 is SGDLS and CDR2 YYNGEE. V was shortened by 3 bases and J by 1 base, with 10 bases between the two germline ends. The CDR3 nucleotides read TGTGCCAGCAGCGCTGGCCCCACGAACACTGAAGCTTTCTTT. This codes for CASSAGPTNTEAFF.